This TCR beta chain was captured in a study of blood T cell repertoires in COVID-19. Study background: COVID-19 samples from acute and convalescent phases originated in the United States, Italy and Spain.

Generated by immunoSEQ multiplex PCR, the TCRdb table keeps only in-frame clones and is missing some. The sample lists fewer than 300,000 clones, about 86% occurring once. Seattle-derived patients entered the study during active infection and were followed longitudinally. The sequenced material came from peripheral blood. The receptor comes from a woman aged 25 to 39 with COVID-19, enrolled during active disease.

The DNA for the CDR3 is TGTGCCAGTAGTACCCCAGGGGGCGCGGGTCATGGCTACACCTTC. This sequence encodes CASSTPGGAGHGYTF. This chain uses TRBV19 with TRBJ1-2, with TRBD1 identical over 8 bases. The CDR3 covers 15 residues. Germline V lookup: CDR1 LNHDA, CDR2 SQIVND (reference sequence). Trimming removed 4 bases from V and 6 bases from J; junction bases left unmatched: 10.